Reported below is one T cell receptor (beta chain). This sample was included in a study of blood T cell repertoires in COVID-19. Across the study: From the United States, Italy and Spain came samples of acute and convalescent COVID-19. In each case, the material was cDNA or gDNA derived from T cells, B-cell-depleted T cells, or PBMCs.

Authors' data handling: From reference gene primer amplification, estimates of nucleated cell counts were derived. Repertoires were generated with immunoSEQ multiplex PCR, while TCRdb's copy carries only in-frame clones and drops some. Clone size and V and J calls were adopted from that table, with D and trimming inferred from the DNA. The sample lists more than 95,000 clones; about 85% were seen once. Seattle enrolled patients during active infection and tracked them longitudinally. The CDR3 spans 15 residues. Trimming cost V 4 bases and J 0 bases, with 12 bases left between them. In germline, CDR1 is SGDLS, CDR2 YYNGEE.

The TCR sequence derives from a woman older than 75 with COVID-19, enrolled during active disease. This chain uses TRBV9 with TRBJ2-3; tentative D call: TRBD2 (6 bases). Material: peripheral blood. In nucleotides, the CDR3 is TGTGCCAGCAGCCCACGGGAGAGGAGCACAGATACGCAGTATTTT. It specifies CASSPRERSTDTQYF.